This T cell receptor beta chain was obtained from a study of identical twins. Study results and limitations: Part of the zero-insertion signal could reflect confounding by invariant MAIT and iNKT cells. Models underestimated TCR alpha sharing (out-of-frame) in monozygotic twins.

Healthy Caucasians made up all donors. The CDR3 totals 16 residues. The V gene lost 1 base and the J gene lost 5 bases, with 15 bases spanning the gap. The germline V gene has CDR1 LGHDT and CDR2 YNNKEL (reference sequence). TCRdb fed the 5' RACE reads into MiXCR, producing one record per CDR3 protein. The table includes roughly 350,000 distinct CDR3 sequences, approximately 9.1% detected once. This clonotype was observed at least ten times. No antigen is known for it. This chain links TRBV3-1 with TRBJ2-1, with D unclear. The specimen sequenced was naive T cells sorted from blood. This TCR derives from a woman between 45 and 65 years old in good health. DNA for the CDR3: TGTGCCAGCAGCCAAGGGCCACATGGTAGGAACAATGAGCAGTTCTTC. Translation gives CASSQGPHGRNNEQFF.